This TCR beta chain stems from a study of T cell responses to AZD1222 COVID-19 vaccine. TCRdb's copy holds only in-frame clones and misses some; the assay was immunoSEQ multiplex PCR. The repertoire includes over 120,000 clones, roughly 91% of them detected once, and more than 8% sits in the top ten. V lost 2 bases and J lost 9; bases outside the gene matches: 16. The V gene's germline CDR1 is SGHNT and CDR2 YENEEA. The CDR3 is 17 amino acids. The rearrangement uses TRBV11-3 and TRBJ2-1, with 7 bases aligning to TRBD2. Source: peripheral blood, taken on day 0 of AZD1222 vaccination. This receptor was obtained from an adult in good health. The CDR3 loop reads CASSLQRGSLVVREQFF. CDR3 DNA: TGTGCCAGCAGCTTACAGCGGGGATCCCTCGTTGTTCGTGAGCAGTTCTTC.